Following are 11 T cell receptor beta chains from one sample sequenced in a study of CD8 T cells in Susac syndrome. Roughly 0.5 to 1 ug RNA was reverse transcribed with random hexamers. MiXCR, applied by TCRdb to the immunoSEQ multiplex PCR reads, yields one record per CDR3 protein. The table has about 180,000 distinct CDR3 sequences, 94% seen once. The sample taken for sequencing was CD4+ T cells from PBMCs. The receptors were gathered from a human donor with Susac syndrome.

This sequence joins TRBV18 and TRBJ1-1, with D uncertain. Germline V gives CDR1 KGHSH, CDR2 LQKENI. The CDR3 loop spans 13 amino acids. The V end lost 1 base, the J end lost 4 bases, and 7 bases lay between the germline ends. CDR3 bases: TGTGCCAGCTCACCACGGGAGAGCACTGAAGCTTTCTTT. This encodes CASSPRESTEAFF.

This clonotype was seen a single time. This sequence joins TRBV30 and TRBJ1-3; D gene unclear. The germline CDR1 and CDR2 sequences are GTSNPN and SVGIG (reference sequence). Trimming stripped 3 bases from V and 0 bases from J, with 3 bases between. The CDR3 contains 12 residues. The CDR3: CAWRFSGNTIYF. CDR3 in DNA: TGTGCCTGGAGATTCTCTGGAAACACCATATATTTT.

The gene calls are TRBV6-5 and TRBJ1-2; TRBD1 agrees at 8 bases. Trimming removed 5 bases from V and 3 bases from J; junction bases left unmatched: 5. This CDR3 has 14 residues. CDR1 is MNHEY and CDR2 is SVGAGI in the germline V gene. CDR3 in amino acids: CASSQGASYYGYTF. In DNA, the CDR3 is TGTGCCAGCAGTCAGGGGGCAAGTTACTATGGCTACACCTTC.

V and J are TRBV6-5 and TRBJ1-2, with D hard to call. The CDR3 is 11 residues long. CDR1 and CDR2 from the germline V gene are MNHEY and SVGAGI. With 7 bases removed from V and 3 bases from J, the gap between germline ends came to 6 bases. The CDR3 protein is CASKDHYGYTF. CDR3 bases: TGTGCCAGCAAGGATCACTATGGCTACACCTTC.

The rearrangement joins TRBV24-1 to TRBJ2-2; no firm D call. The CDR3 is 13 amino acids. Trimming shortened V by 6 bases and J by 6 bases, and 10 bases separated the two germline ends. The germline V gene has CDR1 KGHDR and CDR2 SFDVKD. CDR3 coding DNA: TGTGCCACCAGTTCTCCTAGTTCCGGGGAGCTGTTTTTT. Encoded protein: CATSSPSSGELFF.

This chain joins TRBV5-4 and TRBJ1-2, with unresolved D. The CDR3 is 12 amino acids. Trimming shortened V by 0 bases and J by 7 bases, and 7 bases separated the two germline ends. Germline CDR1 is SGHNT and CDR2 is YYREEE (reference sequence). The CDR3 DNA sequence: TGTGCCAGCAGCTTGGAGGCGGTTGGCTACACCTTC. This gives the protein CASSLEAVGYTF. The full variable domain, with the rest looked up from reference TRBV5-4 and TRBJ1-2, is ETGVTQSPTHLIKTRGQQVTLRCSSQSGHNTVSWYQQALGQGPQFIFQYYREEENGRGNFPPRFSGLQFPNYSSELNVNALELDDSALYLCASSLEAVGYTFGSGTRLTVV.

CDR3 in DNA: TGTGCCAGCAGTGACGAGGGGGCTGTGGTGGAACTGTTTTTT. It is translated as CASSDEGAVVELFF. J is TRBJ1-4 and V is TRBV2; 7 bases map to TRBD1. V trimming: 3 bases; J trimming: 12 bases; junction bases outside the gene matches: 10. CDR1 and CDR2 from the germline V gene are SNHLY and FYNNEI. The CDR3 totals 14 residues.

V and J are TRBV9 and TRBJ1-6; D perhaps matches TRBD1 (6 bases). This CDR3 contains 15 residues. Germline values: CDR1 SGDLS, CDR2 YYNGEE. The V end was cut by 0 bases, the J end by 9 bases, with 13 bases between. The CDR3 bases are TGTGCCAGCAGCGTAGCTGGGGACATAGGTTCACCCCTCCACTTT. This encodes CASSVAGDIGSPLHF. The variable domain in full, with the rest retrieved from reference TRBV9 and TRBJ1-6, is DSGVTQTPKHLITATGQRVTLRCSPRSGDLSVYWYQQSLDQGLQFLIQYYNGEERAKGNILERFSAQQFPDLHSELNLSSLELGDSALYFCASSVAGDIGSPLHFGNGTRLTVT.

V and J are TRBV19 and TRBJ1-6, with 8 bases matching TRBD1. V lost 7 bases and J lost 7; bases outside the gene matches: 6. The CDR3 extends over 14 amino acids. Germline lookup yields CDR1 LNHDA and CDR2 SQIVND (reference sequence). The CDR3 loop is CASKLQGVNSPLHF. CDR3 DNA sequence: TGTGCCAGTAAGCTACAGGGGGTAAATTCACCCCTCCACTTT.

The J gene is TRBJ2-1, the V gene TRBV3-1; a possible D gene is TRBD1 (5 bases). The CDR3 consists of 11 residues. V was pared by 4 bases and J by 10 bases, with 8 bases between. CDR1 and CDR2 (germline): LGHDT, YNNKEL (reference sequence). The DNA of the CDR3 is TGTGCCAGCAGCCTAGCAGGGGAGCAGTTCTTC. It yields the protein CASSLAGEQFF.

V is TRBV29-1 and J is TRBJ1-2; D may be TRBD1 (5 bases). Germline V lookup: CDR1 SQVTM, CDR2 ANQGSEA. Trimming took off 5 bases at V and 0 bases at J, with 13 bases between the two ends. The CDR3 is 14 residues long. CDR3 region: CSVYSGATNYGYTF. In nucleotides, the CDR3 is TGCAGCGTTTATAGCGGGGCCACTAACTATGGCTACACCTTC.